This T cell receptor (beta chain) was documented in a study of cytomegalovirus exposure and HLA in healthy donors (dated by TCRdb to about 2017). The study in broad terms: An earlier analysis of about 530 of the donors reported approximately 280 Gb of sequence data and around 100 million unique TCR beta sequences obtained from some 170 million T cells. A separate validation cohort of roughly 130 different subjects was used in addition to the 666-subject first cohort. An early release that covered about 640 HLA-typed donors contained 300 to 350 gigabases of sequencing data and 75 million to 100 million unique TCR sequences. The number of typed donors differed by locus: about 620-640 for A, B, C, DRB1 and DQB1; 500 to 550 for DQA1; fewer than 610 for DPA1; and about 450 for DPB1. HLA typing covered class I and class II loci at four-digit resolution. The study aimed to test whether signatures of past pathogen exposure could be identified by cataloging public T cell receptors. Using immunosequencing, the study profiled T cell repertoires from around 670 subjects and related those repertoires to cytomegalovirus serostatus. Of the 398 genotyped donors, approximately 80% fell in the genetic ancestry cluster associated with self-reported Caucasian donors. A later analysis re-analyzed previously published TCR beta repertoires from several hundred donors and added high-resolution HLA genotyping to study TCR occurrence patterns. High-throughput TCR immunosequencing, statistical association of individual TCRs with disease status, and machine learning were combined to predict cytomegalovirus infection status. Genome-wide SNP genotypes for about 65% of the 666 donors were used in a later genetic analysis, which treated that subset as a discovery cohort. Because of strong linkage in the cohort, four to six DR-DQ haplotypes were treated as single units for association and clustering. The later analysis used no new phenotypic data to find candidate immune exposures, relying instead on TCR beta sequences and their occurrence across donors. On average, approximately 250,000 unique TCR beta nucleotide sequences were sequenced per donor among a few hundred genotyped donors of the cohort, with roughly 18% of those sequences being non-productive. Alongside the repertoire data, information on donor age, sex, ethnicity and CMV serostatus was compiled. All discovery cohort repertoires had been generated on a single sequencing platform. An earlier analysis of around 540 of the donors applied high-throughput TCR beta sequencing to assess whether each TCR beta V gene segment acted as functional or pseudogenic.

This clone was seen just once. This receptor's antigen is unknown. Per-nucleotide qualities are absent, and no much larger clonotype sits a single base away. The cohort consisted of 666 healthy bone marrow donors. Cohort members were all nominally healthy when sampled, although unrecorded immune exposures were likely present. The donor tested CMV seronegative and was one of the 352 seronegative cohort members. Each donor provided a peripheral blood sample, and peripheral blood mononuclear cells were used for TCR beta sequencing. The Qiagen DNeasy Blood Extraction Kit was used to extract genomic DNA from the blood cell samples. Trimming costs V 2 bases and J 5 bases, and their ends lie 8 bases apart. CDR1 SGHVS and CDR2 FNYEAQ are derived from the germline V gene. The CDR3, cysteine through phenylalanine, is 13 amino acids long. The DNA shown is the 39-base CDR3, in frame from base 1. Libraries were constructed by the immunoSEQ multiplex PCR assay. For the multiplex PCR, a mixture combining 60 forward primers for TCR Vbeta segments and 13 reverse primers for TCR Jbeta segments was used. The CDR3 region of rearranged TCR beta genes was amplified from genomic DNA by a multiplex PCR assay. Amplified TCR beta libraries were sequenced as 87-base-pair reads on the Illumina HiSeq System. Per the original workflow: In a later analysis, roughly 80 million unique TCR beta chains were counted across the roughly 610 repertoires, and roughly 10 million of these chains were shared by at least two donors. A nearest-neighbor algorithm error-corrected the raw reads and collapsed the reads into unique sequences, merging closely related sequences to remove PCR and sequencing errors. V, D and J gene segments were assigned by aligning CDR3 sequences to IMGT reference sequences. For a sequence to be retained, a match of at least six nucleotides was required to both a V gene segment and a J gene segment. Rearrangements were classified as productive when the CDR3 lacked stop codons and remained in frame with V and J, and all other rearrangements were classified as non-productive. Following IMGT convention, CDR3 was defined as the stretch from the second conserved V-encoded cysteine up to the conserved J-encoded phenylalanine. The earlier analysis of 550 to 650 of the donors excluded any sequence lacking an unambiguous match to a single V gene segment. An earlier analysis of over 450 of the donors classified V segments as functional when productive rearrangements were above 56.7% and as segregating when the standard deviation between donors was above 5%. A statistical classification framework was developed to diagnose cytomegalovirus status using the catalog of TCR beta chain sequences. In a later analysis, V and J genes were assigned by comparing TCR nucleotide sequences against IMGT/GENE-DB human TR gene sequences. The TCRdist pipeline was used in a later analysis to assign CDR3 sequences and most-parsimonious VDJ recombination scenarios. A later analysis defined each TCR beta chain by its CDR3 amino acid sequence plus V-gene family, and excluded reads lacking a unique V-gene family. As a way to deal with suspected cross-contamination and a sequencing artifact, a later analysis dropped approximately 590 nucleotide sequences that were highly shared and had low generation probability. In a later analysis, a clonal expansion index for each public chain was calculated from normalized within-repertoire ranks of inferred template counts. In a later analysis, generation probabilities were computed using a VDJ recombination model fitted to out-of-frame rearrangements, and the results were checked against IGoR. Hypergeometric tests were used in a later analysis to score TCR-TCR, TCR-HLA and TCR-CMV co-occurrence, with a repertoire-size bias correction applied to the TCR pairs. A later analysis estimated false discovery rates by permuting HLA or CMV assignments 20 times. In a later analysis, co-occurring TCRs were grouped with DBSCAN, and TCRdist sequence similarity was added when clustering was performed within HLA-allele-positive subsets. Co-occurrence clustering excluded repertoires with fewer than 30,000 or more than 120,000 public chains, plus five with anomalous nucleotide sharing. TCRdb re-hosts the immuneACCESS table, in-frame sequences only. Its copies lack some clones; in the studies checked, an unresolved V gene accounts for under half of them, and the cause for the rest is not known. V and J calls plus clone size are reproduced from that table; the DNA served to infer D and trimming. The sample table contains some 170,000 clones; only one count was recorded for 65% to 80% of them. The ten largest make up roughly 4.2% of the sample.

Overall study results and their limits: In both the original and validation cohorts, the classifier was reported to diagnose cytomegalovirus status with high specificity and sensitivity. A few of the identified cytomegalovirus-associated TCR beta chains were confirmed in vitro to be specific for cytomegalovirus antigens. This cohort had only TCR beta chains sequenced, and the lack of alpha or paired-chain data limited which features could be detected. A group of highly shared sequence variants was considered likely to be a technical artifact of the sequencing pipeline. Some IMGT-functional V segments, including TRBV6-2 and TRBV6-3, could not be told apart with the 87-base-pair reads, so those segments were excluded. A further reported finding was that TCR beta sequences accurately predicted the HLA-A and HLA-B alleles for most subjects in the first cohort. An association between a missense DCLRE1C variant and V-gene and J-gene trimming of TCR beta chains was found in a later genetic analysis and replicated in an independent cohort. Most TCR sequences were observed very rarely across donors, whereas some public TCRs were present in many individuals. Because counts were too low, 15 or so rarely observed V segments, including chromosome 9 orphons, were excluded from the earlier analysis of some 590 of the donors. Linkage disequilibrium might explain the correlated functional status among segregating V segments, but an unknown experimental factor could not be excluded. In a later analysis, HLA-associated TCR beta chains were found to be more clonally expanded and to have lower generation probabilities than equally common non-associated chains. The authors suggested that the approach could potentially be generalized to other disease states and immunological phenotypes. The study gave a list of some 150 TCR beta chains associated with cytomegalovirus. HLA typing was unavailable for some donors at each locus, so association tests used only the typed subset. A later analysis found that most CMV-associated TCR beta chains appeared HLA-restricted, with HLA associations seemingly driven largely by CMV exposure. According to a later genetic analysis, donors in an Asian-associated ancestry cluster had fewer N-insertions in productive TCRs than the roughly 670-donor mean. In a later analysis, several top co-occurrence clusters were reported to appear linked to parvovirus B19, influenza, CMV and Epstein-Barr virus. At a false discovery rate of 0.05, a later analysis linked about 16,000 TCR beta sequences to specific HLA alleles. An earlier analysis of some 590 of the donors showed that most TCR beta V segments appeared in productive rearrangements either about 90% or about 30% of the time, which broadly matched IMGT annotations. Presence/absence analyses assumed roughly uniform sequencing depth across donors, an assumption that may not hold. A later analysis found that TCR association rates varied across HLA loci, with DRB1 alleles showing the most associated TCRs and HLA-C alleles the fewest. CMV serostatus was the only immune exposure information available for the cohort. When HLA alleles, especially DR and DQ, strongly co-occurred, attributing TCR associations to individual alleles was difficult.

The rearranged chain carries TRBV7-6 and TRBJ2-3; possibly the D gene is TRBD1, per 5 matching bases. The origin of this receptor is a middle-aged man in good health and CMV-seronegative. Material for sequencing was PBMCs. For the CDR3, the sequence is CASSLSRGDTQYF. In nucleotide form, the sequence is TGTGCCAGCAGCTTATCTAGGGGAGATACGCAGTATTTT.